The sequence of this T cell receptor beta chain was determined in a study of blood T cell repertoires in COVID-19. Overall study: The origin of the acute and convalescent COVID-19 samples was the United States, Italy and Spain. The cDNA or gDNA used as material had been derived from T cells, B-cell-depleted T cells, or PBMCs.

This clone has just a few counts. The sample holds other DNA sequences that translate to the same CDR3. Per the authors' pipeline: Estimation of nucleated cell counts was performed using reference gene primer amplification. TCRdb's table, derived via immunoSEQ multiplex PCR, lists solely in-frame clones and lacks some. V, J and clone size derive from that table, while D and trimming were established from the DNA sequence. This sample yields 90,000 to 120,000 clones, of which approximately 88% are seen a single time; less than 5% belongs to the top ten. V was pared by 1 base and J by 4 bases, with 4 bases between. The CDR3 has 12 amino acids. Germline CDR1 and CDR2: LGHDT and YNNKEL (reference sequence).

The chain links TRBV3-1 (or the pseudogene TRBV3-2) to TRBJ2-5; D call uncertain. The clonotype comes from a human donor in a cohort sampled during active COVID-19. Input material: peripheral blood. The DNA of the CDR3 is TGTGCCAGCAGCCAAGTGAGAGAGACCCAGTACTTC. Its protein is CASSQVRETQYF.